The clone carrying this T cell receptor (beta chain) was detected ten times or more. The sample is drawn from a study of T cells in Graves' hyperthyroidism and ophthalmopathy. Looked up from germline, CDR1 is MNHNS and CDR2 is SASEGT. V dropped 10 bases and J dropped 6; count of bases not matched to a gene: 14. There are 14 residues in the CDR3. Using RNA transcripts as the source, TCR beta CDR3 regions were amplified. The HTBI primer set served for first-round RT-PCR of the TCR CDR3. TCRdb used MiXCR to reprocess the multiplex PCR reads, holding one entry per CDR3 protein. The table has a few hundred thousand distinct CDR3 sequences, 21% seen once; the top ten hold about 50%.

This TCR was recovered from a woman in her 50s with Graves' hyperthyroidism. Source material: blood. The chain couples TRBV6-1 to TRBJ2-7; 8 bases align to TRBD2. The DNA of the CDR3 is TGTGCCAACAGCGACCGGGGCGGGAGGTCCGAGCAGTACTTC. Translation: CANSDRGGRSEQYF.